This TCR beta chain is drawn from a study of tumor T cells in aggressive B-cell lymphoma. The ends lost 3 bases at V and 2 bases at J; junction bases unmatched: 0. The CDR3 covers 13 residues. Germline V lookup: CDR1 MDHEN, CDR2 SYDVKM. The protocol was immunoSEQ multiplex PCR, while the TCRdb copy is restricted to in-frame clones and leaves out a portion. The table shows 4,000 to 6,000 clones, with roughly 94% occurring only once. This TCR was recovered from an adult with diffuse large B cell lymphoma. The genes are TRBV28 and TRBJ2-5; TRBD1 aligns across 7 bases. Sequencing was done on a sample of tumor tissue. The CDR3 DNA follows: TGTGCCAGCAGTTTGGACAGGCAAGAGACCCAGTACTTC. It yields the protein CASSLDRQETQYF.